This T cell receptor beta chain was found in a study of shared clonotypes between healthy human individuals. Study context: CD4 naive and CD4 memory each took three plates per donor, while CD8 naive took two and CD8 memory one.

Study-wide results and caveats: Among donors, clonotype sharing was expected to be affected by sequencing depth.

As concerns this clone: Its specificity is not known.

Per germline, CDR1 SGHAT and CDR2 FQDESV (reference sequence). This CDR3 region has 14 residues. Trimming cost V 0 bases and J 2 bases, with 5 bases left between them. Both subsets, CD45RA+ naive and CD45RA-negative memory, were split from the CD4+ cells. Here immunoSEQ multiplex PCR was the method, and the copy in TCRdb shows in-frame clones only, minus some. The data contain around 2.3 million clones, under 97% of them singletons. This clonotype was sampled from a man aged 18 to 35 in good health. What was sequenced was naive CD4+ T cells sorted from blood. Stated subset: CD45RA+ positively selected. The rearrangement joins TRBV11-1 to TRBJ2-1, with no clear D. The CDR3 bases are TGTGCCAGCAGCTTAGCGGTCCCCTACAATGAGCAGTTCTTC. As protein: CASSLAVPYNEQFF.